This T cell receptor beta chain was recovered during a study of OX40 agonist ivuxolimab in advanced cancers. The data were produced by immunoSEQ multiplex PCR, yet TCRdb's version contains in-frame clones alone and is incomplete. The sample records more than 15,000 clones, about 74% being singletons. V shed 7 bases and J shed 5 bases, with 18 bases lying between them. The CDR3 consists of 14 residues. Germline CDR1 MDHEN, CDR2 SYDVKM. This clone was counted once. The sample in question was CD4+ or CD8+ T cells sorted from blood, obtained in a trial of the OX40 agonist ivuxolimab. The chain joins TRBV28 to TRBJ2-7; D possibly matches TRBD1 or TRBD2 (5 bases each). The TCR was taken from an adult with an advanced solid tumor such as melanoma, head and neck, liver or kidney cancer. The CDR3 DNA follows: TGTGCCAGCACCCTGGGGGTTCTGGAGGACGAGCAGTACTTC. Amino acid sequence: CASTLGVLEDEQYF.